The 3 T cell receptor beta chains below all came from one sample that was sequenced in a study of a mutant IDH1 vaccine in newly diagnosed glioma. Assay: immunoSEQ multiplex PCR; the TCRdb copy retains only in-frame clones and omits some. The sample lists fewer than 30,000 clones, over 65% occurring once. The antigens of these receptors remain unknown. The time point here: week 11, during vaccination. Topical imiquimod accompanied each vaccine dose, which consisted of 300 ug of mutant IDH1 20-mer peptide. The sequencing used PBMCs, collected from a glioma patient whose treatment included an IDH1 peptide vaccine. The source is a woman aged 18-35 years with glioma.

This rearrangement joins TRBV6-4 to TRBJ2-1; TRBD2 aligns across 8 bases. CDR1 and CDR2 (germline): MRHNA, SNTAGT. The V gene end was trimmed by 0 bases and the J gene end by 5 bases; junction bases not matched to a gene: 3. CDR3 length: 15 amino acids. CDR3 residues: CASSDSVAGHNEQFF. In DNA, the CDR3 is TGTGCCAGCAGTGACTCGGTAGCGGGGCACAATGAGCAGTTCTTC.

The genes are TRBV12-5 and TRBJ2-5; possible D gene TRBD1, 5 bases. V was shortened by 1 base and J by 5 bases, with 14 bases between the two germline ends. The CDR3 runs to 15 residues. Germline CDR1 is LGHNT and CDR2 is FRNRAP. In nucleotides, the CDR3 is TGTGCTAGTGGTTTGGGCCGGGCACAGGCGGAGACCCAGTACTTC. Translating gives CASGLGRAQAETQYF.

This chain uses TRBV6-1 with TRBJ2-1; 9 bases are a match to TRBD2. The length of the CDR3 is 15 residues. Losses at the gene ends were 6 bases for V and 5 bases for J; bases not matched to a gene: 8. Germline V lookup: CDR1 MNHNS, CDR2 SASEGT. The CDR3 DNA follows: TGTGCCAGCAGCCCCAGGCGGGAGGGGGACAATGAGCAGTTCTTC. This encodes CASSPRREGDNEQFF.